The 13 T cell receptor beta chains below all came from one sample that was sequenced in a study of T cells after yellow fever vaccination. TCRdb processed the 5' RACE reads anew with MiXCR; each CDR3 protein has one entry. Among 250,000 to 300,000 distinct CDR3 sequences listed, less than 9.5% were seen once. Sequenced material: CD4+ T cells sorted from PBMCs, taken 5 days after the yellow fever booster vaccination. The receptors here all came from a man between 18 and 29 years old who received the YFV17D yellow fever vaccine.

In this sample, this clonotype turned up a few times. The chain has TRBV9 and TRBJ2-1; maybe TRBD1 (6 bases). Trimming removed 1 base from V and 6 bases from J, with 11 bases in between. CDR1 SGDLS and CDR2 YYNGEE come from the germline V gene. The CDR3 totals 14 residues. The CDR3 region has the DNA TGTGCCAGCAGCGTACTAGGACAGAGCAATGAGCAGTTCTTC. Amino acids: CASSVLGQSNEQFF.

CDR3 loop: CATSRDRGTGQPQHF. The CDR3 DNA follows: TGTGCCACCAGCAGAGATAGGGGAACCGGTCAGCCCCAGCATTTT. V usage is TRBV15 and J usage is TRBJ1-5, with D possibly TRBD1 on 5 matching bases. V lost 0 bases and J lost 6, with 12 bases in between. The CDR3 extends over 15 amino acids. The germline V gene has CDR1 LNHNV and CDR2 YYDKDF (reference sequence).

V is TRBV4-2 and J is TRBJ1-6; the D gene is possibly TRBD1 (6 bases). The CDR3 has 16 amino acids. CDR1 is LGHNA and CDR2 is YNFKEQ in the germline V gene. V gave up 6 bases and J gave up 8 bases, with 20 bases separating them. The CDR3: CASRPRGALRDSPLHF. CDR3 DNA sequence: TGTGCCAGCAGACCTCGGGGGGCTCTTCGGGATTCACCCCTCCACTTT.

J is TRBJ2-1 and V is TRBV4-2; 14 positions match TRBD2. The CDR3 length is 17 residues. Germline CDR1 reads LGHNA; CDR2 reads YNFKEQ. J was trimmed by 8 bases and V by 4 bases; bases with no gene match: 10. The CDR3 loop reads CASSLSTGTSGGDEQFF. The CDR3 DNA reads TGTGCCAGCAGCCTCTCAACCGGGACTAGCGGGGGTGATGAGCAGTTCTTC.

There are many counts of this clonotype. This chain connects TRBV7-3 to TRBJ2-3; 9 positions match TRBD2. This CDR3 comprises 17 residues. From germline, CDR1 is SGHTA and CDR2 FQGTGA. The ends lost 1 base at V and 6 bases at J; junction bases unmatched: 11. CDR3 region: CASSLKTAAGGPDTQYF. CDR3 DNA: TGTGCCAGCAGCTTAAAAACCGCTGCGGGGGGGCCGGATACGCAGTATTTT.

This chain links TRBV9 with TRBJ2-1, with D possibly TRBD2 on 5 matching bases. The CDR3 has 15 amino acids. Trimming cost V 0 bases and J 9 bases, with 16 bases left between them. Looked up from germline, CDR1 is SGDLS and CDR2 is YYNGEE. The CDR3 spells CASSVEAGAWAEQFF. The DNA for the CDR3 is TGTGCCAGCAGCGTAGAGGCGGGTGCCTGGGCTGAGCAGTTCTTC.

This clonotype was seen more than once but under ten times. The rearrangement uses TRBV11-2 and TRBJ2-2, with a weak D call TRBD2 (6 bases). Germline V gene sequence: CDR1 SGHAT, CDR2 FQNNGV. CDR3 length equals 15 residues. V gave up 5 bases and J gave up 3 bases, with 13 bases separating them. In DNA, the CDR3 is TGTGCCAGCAGCCGAACAACTAGCCACACCGGGGAGCTGTTTTTT. This sequence encodes CASSRTTSHTGELFF.

This clonotype turned up a few times. The gene calls are TRBV6-2 or TRBV6-3 and TRBJ1-3; no reliable D call. CDR3 length: 14 amino acids. CDR1 MNHEY and CDR2 SVGEGT come from the germline V gene. V shed 5 bases and J shed 3 bases, with 11 bases lying between them. Here the CDR3 DNA reads TGTGCCAGCAGTCCGGGCTATTTTGGAAACACCATATATTTT. Translation gives CASSPGYFGNTIYF.

This clonotype was found a few times. The rearrangement links TRBV20-1 to TRBJ2-5; 8 nucleotides align to TRBD2. The CDR3 contains 15 residues. Germline trimming cut 2 bases from V and 5 bases from J; bases unmatched to any gene: 10. Germline CDR1 reads DFQATT; CDR2 reads SNEGSKA (reference sequence). Here the CDR3 reads CSARLFGGAGETQYF. The CDR3 DNA reads as TGCAGTGCTAGACTGTTCGGGGGGGCCGGGGAGACCCAGTACTTC.

This clonotype has only a few counts. The gene calls are TRBV5-1 and TRBJ2-5; 12 positions agree with TRBD1. CDR1 is SGHRS, CDR2 YFSETQ, per germline. Trimming cost V 4 bases and J 3 bases; bases outside gene matches: 7. The CDR3 extends over 16 amino acids. The CDR3: CASSLQGQGAEETQYF. CDR3 sequence (DNA): TGCGCCAGCAGCCTTCAGGGACAGGGGGCCGAAGAGACCCAGTACTTC. Full variable domain (remainder filled in from reference TRBV5-1 and TRBJ2-5): KAGVTQTPRYLIKTRGQQVTLSCSPISGHRSVSWYQQTPGQGLQFLFEYFSETQRNKGNFPGRFSGRQFSNSRSEMNVSTLELGDSALYLCASSLQGQGAEETQYFGPGTRLLVL.

This clonotype has a count of ten or more. V usage is TRBV7-9 and J usage is TRBJ1-3; 8 bases are a match to TRBD1. The CDR3 loop spans 13 amino acids. Germline trimming cut 5 bases from V and 7 bases from J; bases unmatched to any gene: 4. In germline, CDR1 is SEHNR, CDR2 FQNEAQ (reference sequence). This CDR3 reads CASSARQGNTIYF. In DNA, the CDR3 is TGTGCCAGCAGCGCACGACAGGGGAACACCATATATTTT. The variable domain in full, completed from reference TRBV7-9 and TRBJ1-3, reads DTGVSQNPRHKITKRGQNVTFRCDPISEHNRLYWYRQTLGQGPEFLTYFQNEAQLEKSRLLSDRFSAERPKGSFSTLEIQRTEQGDSAMYLCASSARQGNTIYFGEGSWLTVV.

The table lists this clonotype with a few counts. The chain joins TRBV6-5 to TRBJ2-6; no clear D. Germline loops: CDR1 MNHEY, CDR2 SVGAGI. The CDR3 loop spans 15 amino acids. The V end was cut by 1 base, the J end by 1 base, with 5 bases between. The CDR3 loop reads CASSYWGSGANVLTF. The CDR3 bases are TGTGCCAGCAGTTACTGGGGATCTGGGGCCAACGTCCTGACTTTC.

A few counts support this clonotype. The V and J genes are TRBV7-8 and TRBJ2-3, with D unclear. The CDR3 length is 16 residues. Germline lookup yields CDR1 SGHVS and CDR2 FQNEAQ. The V gene lost 5 bases and the J gene lost 1 base, with 16 bases spanning the gap. This chain's CDR3 is CASSLKTFLGTDTQYF. The CDR3 region has the DNA TGTGCCAGCAGCCTAAAAACTTTTTTGGGCACAGATACGCAGTATTTT.